This T cell receptor (beta chain) was recovered during a study of shared clonotypes between healthy human individuals (dated by TCRdb to 2018 to 2020). In terms of the full investigation: A couple of women and three men aged 18 to 49 years were included in the cohort. For each donor, three plates each were used for CD4 naive and CD4 memory, two plates were used for CD8 naive, and one plate was used for CD8 memory. Blood TCR repertoires of five healthy adults were deeply sequenced to estimate repertoire size and the extent of clonotype sharing between individuals. To increase sequencing depth and limit assay-specific biases, TCR repertoire library preparation and sequencing were carried out by different laboratories using diverse techniques. Per donor, leukapheresis produced somewhere between about 0.9 and 9 billion PBMCs. What the study reported, not specific to this receptor: Rarefaction of sorted-subset datasets indicated incomplete sequencing despite the large sequencing depth. The small number of donors limited the genetic and exposure-history diversity represented. Across a handful of donors, approximately 5% of naive CD4, approximately 3.5% of naive CD8, approximately 2.5% of memory CD4, and under 0.45% of memory CD8 clonotypes were shared. Sampling was restricted to blood, and TCR repertoires in tissue are likely to differ from TCR repertoires in blood. Compared with non-shared clonotypes, clonotypes shared by all four sorted-subset donors had higher generation probabilities. Naive subsets generally had larger estimated clonotype richness than memory subsets did. Pairwise subsampling indicated that sequencing depth was expected to affect the degree of clonotype sharing among donors.

Healthy HIV-negative adults with no recently reported acute infections or vaccinations were included as donors. Only Caucasian adults living in Nashville, Tennessee, USA were represented among the donors. CD4+ T cells were enriched through magnetic negative selection, after which naive cells were positively selected on CD45RA and the remaining negative fraction served as the memory subset. Blood was obtained by leukapheresis, after which PBMCs were separated by Ficoll-Histopaque density gradient centrifugation and cryopreserved in liquid nitrogen vapor phase. Analytical flow cytometry was used to check the purity and quantity of every magnetically sorted T cell population. Genomic DNA was isolated from each sorted fraction and quantified by UV absorbance on a Nanodrop 2000c. Concerning this clone: There is no known antigen for this receptor. The record has no base qualities; no much larger clone is one base away.

TCR CDR3 regions were amplified from genomic DNA by multiplex PCR using the deep immunoSEQ assay. Extracted genomic DNA from each cell subset was spread evenly across all wells of several immunoSEQ 96-well plates, with each plate serving as a replicate. For sorted subsets, 200 to 250 ng of genomic DNA, equivalent to 30,000 or so T cell genomes, went into each replicate PCR. Purified libraries were quantified with a Qubit 3.0 fluorometer, sized on a Bioanalyzer 2100, and re-quantified with the KAPA Library Quantification kit. A separate single-read 150-cycle Illumina NextSeq 550 flow cell was used to sequence each immunoSEQ 96-well plate. The original methods were these. Because the immunoSEQ output included only junctional sequences and no quality scores, the filtering could not be the same as the filtering used for full-length reads. Sequences were annotated with PyIR, a Python wrapper for IgBLAST v1.9, using IMGT germline references to assign V/J genes and CDR3. Reads were removed for weak V/J assignments (E-value above 1e-6), missing CDR3, stop codons, out-of-frame junctions, or ambiguous translated residues. V3J clonotypes were defined by identical inferred V gene, J gene, and CDR3 amino acid sequence. Percentage overlap between repertoires was computed as shared unique clonotypes divided by the size of the smaller repertoire. Three approaches were used to assess repertoire richness: RTK rarefaction, the Chao1 estimator, and Recon v2.1 estimates of unobserved clonotypes. OLGA was used to compute generation probabilities for all TCRbeta clonotypes that the gDNA method yielded from a few donors. The immuneACCESS repertoire file appears here via TCRdb, limited to in-frame rearrangements. These files lack a portion of the clones; in checked studies, under half of the deficit traces to unresolved V genes, and the cause of the others is not known. From that table come the V and J calls and clone size; the DNA was used to work out D and trimming. The sample yields approximately 2.3 million clones; more than 85% were counted once. 0.39% of the sample is taken by the ten largest.

From its cysteine to its phenylalanine, the CDR3 spans 12 amino acids. Only the CDR3 DNA stays, 36 bases, in frame from base 1. For CDR1 and CDR2, the germline V gene lists SGHRS and YFSETQ. V is cut by 4 bases and J by 6 bases, and the space between the germline ends is 8 bases. The sequence links TRBV5-1 to TRBJ1-5; the D segment cannot be called with confidence. The receptor was isolated from a man aged 18 to 35 in good health. Some clones in this sample may be carry-over from other donors' samples. Sequencing input: naive CD4+ T cells from PBMCs. Explained via the paper, the cell subset or site label denotes: CD45RA+ positively selected. The DNA is TGCGCCAGCAGCGTAGACGGTCAGCCCCAGCATTTT. It encodes CASSVDGQPQHF.